The 25 T cell receptor beta chains reported below all come from one sample, sequenced in a study of blood T cells in healthy people across ages. Then a second PCR, running about 6 to 12 cycles, was carried out with a sample-barcoded 5' primer and a J-beta primer mix. TCRdb fed the 5' RACE reads into MiXCR, producing one record per CDR3 protein. The table records around 520,000 distinct CDR3 sequences, roughly a quarter of them present only once. The same sample was also used in a study of T cells of mothers and their children.

Sequencing input: blood. The receptor source for this set is a boy aged 2 to 10 in good health.

The chain joins TRBV12-3 or TRBV12-4 to TRBJ1-3; D might be TRBD1 (5 bases). The CDR3 is 15 amino acids. Trimming pared 10 bases from V and 4 bases from J, leaving 20 bases between. CDR3 bases: TGTGCCAACGGCCTCTCGGGGGGAGCAGGAAACACCATATATTTT. This gives the protein CANGLSGGAGNTIYF.

This clonotype came up a few times. The chain is built from TRBV3-1 and TRBJ2-7, with 10 bases matching TRBD1. Trimming cost V 3 bases and J 7 bases; bases outside gene matches: 6. The CDR3 is made up of 14 amino acids. Germline-derived CDR1 and CDR2 are LGHDT and YNNKEL (reference sequence). DNA of the CDR3: TGTGCCAGCAGCCAGACAGGGGGCGCGGAAGAGCAGTACTTC. It translates to CASSQTGGAEEQYF.

This chain joins TRBV4-3 and TRBJ1-2, with unresolved D. With 0 bases removed from V and 7 bases from J, the gap between germline ends came to 15 bases. This CDR3 spans 15 amino acids. CDR1 LGHNA and CDR2 YSLEER come from the germline V gene. CDR3 amino acids: CASSQELADWAGYTF. The CDR3 coding sequence is TGCGCCAGCAGCCAAGAGTTGGCGGACTGGGCTGGCTACACCTTC.

This chain links TRBV15 with TRBJ1-4; 12 positions agree with TRBD1. Germline loops: CDR1 LNHNV, CDR2 YYDKDF (reference sequence). The CDR3 loop spans 17 amino acids. J gave up 2 bases and V 2 bases, and 3 bases lay outside the gene matches. In nucleotides, the CDR3 is TGTGCCACCAGCAGAAGGGGACAGGGGGCCACTAATGAAAAACTGTTTTTT. It translates to CATSRRGQGATNEKLFF.

DNA of the CDR3: TGTGCCACCAGCAGAGCGGCGGAGACCCAGTACTTC. This gives the protein CATSRAAETQYF. The V and J genes are TRBV15 and TRBJ2-5, with D hard to call. The germline gives CDR1 LNHNV, CDR2 YYDKDF (reference sequence). Trimming shortened V by 1 base and J by 5 bases, and 5 bases separated the two germline ends. The CDR3 covers 12 residues.

The V gene is TRBV5-1, the J gene TRBJ2-7; TRBD1 aligns across 7 bases. This CDR3 is built from 18 residues. Germline V gene lookup returns CDR1 SGHRS and CDR2 YFSETQ. V was pared by 2 bases and J by 3 bases, with 17 bases of the junction left unmatched. DNA for the CDR3: TGCGCCAGCAGCTTACTTGTGACCACCGGGACAGCCCACTACGAGCAGTACTTC. Amino acids: CASSLLVTTGTAHYEQYF.

This clonotype has a handful of counts. The chain employs TRBV6-6 and TRBJ1-4; TRBD1 matches at 7 bases. The CDR3 has 15 amino acids. Trimming removed 0 bases from V and 4 bases from J; junction bases left unmatched: 2. Germline V CDR1 and CDR2: MNHNY, SVGAGI (reference sequence). As DNA, the CDR3 is TGTGCCAGCAGTTACTCGACAGGGAATAATGAAAAACTGTTTTTT. Protein: CASSYSTGNNEKLFF.

The J gene is TRBJ2-1, the V gene TRBV11-2; D is possibly TRBD1 or TRBD2 (6 bases each). V was shortened by 7 bases and J by 6 bases, with 16 bases between the two germline ends. This CDR3 has 14 amino acids. CDR1 and CDR2 (germline): SGHAT, FQNNGV. This chain's CDR3 is CASTLEWGANEQFF. DNA of the CDR3: TGTGCCAGCACTTTAGAATGGGGGGCCAATGAGCAGTTCTTC.

V is TRBV7-9 and J is TRBJ2-5; possibly TRBD1 for D (5 bases). Deletions cut 4 bases from V and 2 bases from J, with 11 bases between. CDR1 is SEHNR, CDR2 FQNEAQ, per germline (reference sequence). This CDR3 contains 14 residues. The CDR3: CASSYKGAQETQYF. CDR3 nucleotide sequence: TGTGCCAGCAGCTACAAAGGGGCGCAAGAGACCCAGTACTTC.

This clonotype occurred many times. This chain uses TRBV12-3 or TRBV12-4 with TRBJ2-1; unclear D gene. Trimming stripped 5 bases from V and 15 bases from J, with 14 bases between. The CDR3 loop spans 11 amino acids. CDR3 loop: CASSPGRPRFF. CDR3 coding DNA: TGTGCCAGCAGTCCAGGACGCCCCCGGTTCTTC.

This clonotype was found a few times. The genes are TRBV20-1 and TRBJ2-3; tentative D call: TRBD1 (5 bases). The V and J ends lost 2 bases and 0 bases respectively, with 12 bases between them. Germline V gene lookup returns CDR1 DFQATT and CDR2 SNEGSKA (reference sequence). This CDR3 is built from 15 residues. The CDR3 protein is CSARIDSTSTDTQYF. In DNA form, the CDR3 reads TGCAGTGCTAGAATCGACAGCACTAGCACAGATACGCAGTATTTT.

This clonotype has more than one count but fewer than ten. This sequence joins TRBV10-3 and TRBJ2-7, with D perhaps TRBD2 (6 bases). The CDR3 consists of 12 residues. Trimming removed 5 bases from V and 5 bases from J, with 10 bases in between. Germline V gene data show CDR1 as ENHRY and CDR2 as SYGVKD. The chain's CDR3 is CAISSGEDEQYF. DNA for the CDR3: TGTGCCATCAGTTCGGGAGAGGACGAGCAGTACTTC.

The chain recombines TRBV12-3 or TRBV12-4 with TRBJ1-2, with 8 bases aligning to TRBD1. V dropped 4 bases and J dropped 2; count of bases not matched to a gene: 6. The CDR3 is 15 residues long. The CDR3, as DNA: TGTGCCAGCAGTTCATCGACAGGGGACAACTATGGCTACACCTTC. It translates to CASSSSTGDNYGYTF.

V usage is TRBV18 and J usage is TRBJ2-1; 9 nucleotides match TRBD1. Germline V gene data show CDR1 as KGHSH and CDR2 as LQKENI. V dropped 3 bases and J dropped 8; count of bases not matched to a gene: 8. The CDR3 spans 15 residues. CDR3 nucleotides: TGTGCCAGCTCACCCACGGGACAGGGATGGGATGAGCAGTTCTTC. Its translation is CASSPTGQGWDEQFF.

This clonotype was found a few times. This chain connects TRBV11-2 to TRBJ2-2; D perhaps matches TRBD2 (6 bases). The ends were cut back, 1 base at V and 6 bases at J, with 12 bases in the middle. Germline V gene sequence: CDR1 SGHAT, CDR2 FQNNGV. This CDR3 has 15 residues. CDR3 amino acids: CASSLAGSYPGELFF. CDR3 nucleotide sequence: TGTGCCAGCAGCTTAGCCGGGAGTTACCCCGGGGAGCTGTTTTTT.

The chain links TRBV5-1 to TRBJ2-5; the D is unclear. V was pared by 0 bases and J by 4 bases, with 13 bases between. Germline CDR1 reads SGHRS; CDR2 reads YFSETQ. The CDR3 totals 15 residues. The CDR3 region has the DNA TGCGCCAGCAGCTTGGAAGGACGGGCCCCAGAGACCCAGTACTTC. Amino acids: CASSLEGRAPETQYF.

This sequence joins TRBV20-1 and TRBJ2-5, with TRBD1 matching 8 bases. Germline trimming cut 3 bases from V and 4 bases from J; bases unmatched to any gene: 7. The CDR3 contains 14 residues. The V gene's germline CDR1 is DFQATT and CDR2 SNEGSKA (reference sequence). In DNA form, the CDR3 reads TGCAGTGCTAGGGACGGACAGGGACGAGAGACCCAGTACTTC. It yields the protein CSARDGQGRETQYF.

This clonotype has only a few counts. This rearrangement joins TRBV15 to TRBJ2-7; 13 bases align to TRBD2. Germline V gives CDR1 LNHNV, CDR2 YYDKDF (reference sequence). This CDR3 comprises 15 residues. J gave up 3 bases and V 3 bases, and 2 bases lay outside the gene matches. CDR3 sequence: CATSRTSGRIYEQYF. CDR3 bases: TGTGCCACCAGCAGGACTAGCGGGAGGATCTACGAGCAGTACTTC.

This chain uses TRBV29-1 with TRBJ2-1, with D perhaps TRBD1 or TRBD2 (6 bases each). Trimming took 7 bases from V and 1 from J, leaving 8 bases between them. The germline V gene encodes CDR1 SQVTM and CDR2 ANQGSEA. The CDR3 has 12 residues. CDR3 residues: CSGGASYNEQFF. CDR3 nucleotides: TGCAGCGGGGGGGCTTCCTACAATGAGCAGTTCTTC.

This rearrangement joins TRBV7-6 to TRBJ2-7, with 8 bases that match TRBD1. There are 14 residues in the CDR3. V was pared by 5 bases and J by 5 bases, with 8 bases of the junction left unmatched. CDR1 SGHVS and CDR2 FNYEAQ come from the germline V gene. CDR3 sequence reads: CASSPRRTGHEQYF. CDR3 coding DNA: TGTGCCAGCAGCCCACGCAGGACAGGGCACGAGCAGTACTTC.

CDR3 DNA: TGTGCCAGCAGCTTGGGGGGTCTAGGTGGTAATCAGCCCCAGCATTTT. Encoded protein: CASSLGGLGGNQPQHF. The chain has TRBV5-8 and TRBJ1-5, with D uncertain. This CDR3 comprises 16 residues. CDR1 and CDR2 (germline): SGHTS, YDEGEE. Trimming took off 0 bases at V and 4 bases at J, with 14 bases between the two ends.

V is TRBV6-4 and J is TRBJ1-4; D is perhaps TRBD1 (5 bases). Trimming cost V 8 bases and J 2 bases, with 12 bases left between them. Per germline, CDR1 MRHNA and CDR2 SNTAGT. The length of the CDR3 is 14 residues. The CDR3 DNA sequence: TGTGCCAGCGGGACGGCCCGCACTAATGAAAAACTGTTTTTT. Translation gives CASGTARTNEKLFF.

This clonotype was picked up a small number of times. V is TRBV27 and J is TRBJ1-2, with 9 nucleotides matching TRBD1. The CDR3 has 13 residues. J gave up 5 bases and V 7 bases, and 5 bases lay outside the gene matches. Germline V lookup: CDR1 MNHEY, CDR2 SMNVEV (reference sequence). The CDR3 bases are TGTGCCAGCAACGCGGGACAGGGATATGGCTACACCTTC. Residues: CASNAGQGYGYTF.

CDR3 DNA sequence: TGTGCCAGCAGCCCCGTTTCTGAAACTGAAGCTTTCTTT. This encodes CASSPVSETEAFF. The chain couples TRBV3-1 to TRBJ1-1; no definite D call. The CDR3 contains 13 residues. Between the trimmed V and J ends, which lost 4 bases and 5 bases, there was a span of 11 bases. Germline lookup yields CDR1 LGHDT and CDR2 YNNKEL (reference sequence).

The CDR3, as DNA: TGTGCCAGCAGCTTAGGATACGCGCGAGAGCAGTTCTTC. This codes for CASSLGYAREQFF. The rearrangement joins TRBV7-9 to TRBJ2-1; D gene uncertain. Trimming removed 1 base at V and 10 bases at J, with 11 bases between. The germline V gene has CDR1 SEHNR and CDR2 FQNEAQ (reference sequence). The CDR3 is 13 residues long.